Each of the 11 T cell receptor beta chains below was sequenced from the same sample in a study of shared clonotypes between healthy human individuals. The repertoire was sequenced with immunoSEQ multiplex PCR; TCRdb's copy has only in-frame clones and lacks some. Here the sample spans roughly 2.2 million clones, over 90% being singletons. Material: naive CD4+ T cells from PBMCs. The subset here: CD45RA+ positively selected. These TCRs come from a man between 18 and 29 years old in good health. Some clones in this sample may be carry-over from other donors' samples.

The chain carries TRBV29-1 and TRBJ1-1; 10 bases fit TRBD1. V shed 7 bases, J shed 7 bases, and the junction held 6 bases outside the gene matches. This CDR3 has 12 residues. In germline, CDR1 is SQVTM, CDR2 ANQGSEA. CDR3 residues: CSGGGQGVEAFF. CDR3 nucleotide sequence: TGCAGCGGGGGTGGACAGGGGGTTGAAGCTTTCTTT.

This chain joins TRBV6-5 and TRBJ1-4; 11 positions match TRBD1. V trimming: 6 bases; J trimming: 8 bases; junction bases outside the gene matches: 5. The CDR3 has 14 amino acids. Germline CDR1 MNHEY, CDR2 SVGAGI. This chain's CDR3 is CASRRDRGGEKLFF. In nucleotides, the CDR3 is TGTGCCAGCAGAAGGGACAGGGGGGGAGAAAAACTGTTTTTT.

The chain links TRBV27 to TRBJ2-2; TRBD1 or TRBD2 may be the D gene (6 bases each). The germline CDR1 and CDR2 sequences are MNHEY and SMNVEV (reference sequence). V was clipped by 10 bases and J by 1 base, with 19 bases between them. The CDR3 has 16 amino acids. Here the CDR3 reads CATQRLGGGNTGELFF. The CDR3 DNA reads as TGTGCCACCCAGAGGTTAGGGGGAGGGAACACCGGGGAGCTGTTTTTT.

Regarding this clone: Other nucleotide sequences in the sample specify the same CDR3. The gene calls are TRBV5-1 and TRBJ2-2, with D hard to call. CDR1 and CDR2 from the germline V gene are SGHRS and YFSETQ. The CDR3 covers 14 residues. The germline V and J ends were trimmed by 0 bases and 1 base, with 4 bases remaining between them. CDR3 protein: CASSLALNTGELFF. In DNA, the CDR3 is TGCGCCAGCAGCTTGGCTTTGAACACCGGGGAGCTGTTTTTT. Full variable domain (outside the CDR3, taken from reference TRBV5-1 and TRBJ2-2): KAGVTQTPRYLIKTRGQQVTLSCSPISGHRSVSWYQQTPGQGLQFLFEYFSETQRNKGNFPGRFSGRQFSNSRSEMNVSTLELGDSALYLCASSLALNTGELFFGEGSRLTVL.

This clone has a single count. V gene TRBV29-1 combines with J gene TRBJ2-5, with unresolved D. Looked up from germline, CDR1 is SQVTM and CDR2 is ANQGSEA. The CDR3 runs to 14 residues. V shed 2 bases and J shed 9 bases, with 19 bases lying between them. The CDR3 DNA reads TGCAGCGTTGAAAAGATCACAGTTTCGTCTTCCCAGTACTTC. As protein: CSVEKITVSSSQYF.

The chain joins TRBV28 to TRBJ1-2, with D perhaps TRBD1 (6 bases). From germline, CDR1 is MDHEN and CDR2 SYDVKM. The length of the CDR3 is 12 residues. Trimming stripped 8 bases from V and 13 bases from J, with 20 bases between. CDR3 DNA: TGTGCCAGCTGTGAAACCGGGACAATAACCACCTTC. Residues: CASCETGTITTF.

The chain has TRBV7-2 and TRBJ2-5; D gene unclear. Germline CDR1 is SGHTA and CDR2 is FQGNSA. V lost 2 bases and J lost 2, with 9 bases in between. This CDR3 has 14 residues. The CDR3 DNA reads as TGTGCCAGCAGCTTAATCGGCAGTCAAGAGACCCAGTACTTC. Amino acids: CASSLIGSQETQYF.

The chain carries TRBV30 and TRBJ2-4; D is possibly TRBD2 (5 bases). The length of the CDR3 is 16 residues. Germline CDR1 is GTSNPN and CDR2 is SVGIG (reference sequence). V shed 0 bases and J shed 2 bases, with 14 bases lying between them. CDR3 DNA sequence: TGTGCCTGGAGTGTACCCCTGTGGAGGTCCAAAAACATTCAGTACTTC. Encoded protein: CAWSVPLWRSKNIQYF.

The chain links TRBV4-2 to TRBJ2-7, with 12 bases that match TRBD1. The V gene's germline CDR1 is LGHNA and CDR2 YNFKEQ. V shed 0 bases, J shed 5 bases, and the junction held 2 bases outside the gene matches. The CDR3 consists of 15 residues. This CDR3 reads CASSQEGQGAHEQYF. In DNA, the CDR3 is TGTGCCAGCAGCCAAGAGGGACAGGGGGCCCACGAGCAGTACTTC.

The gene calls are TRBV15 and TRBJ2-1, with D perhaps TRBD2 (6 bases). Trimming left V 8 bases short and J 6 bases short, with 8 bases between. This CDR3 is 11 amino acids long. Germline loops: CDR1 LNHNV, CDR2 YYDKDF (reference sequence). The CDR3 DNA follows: TGTGCCACCTCGGGAGCCAATGAGCAGTTCTTC. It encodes CATSGANEQFF.

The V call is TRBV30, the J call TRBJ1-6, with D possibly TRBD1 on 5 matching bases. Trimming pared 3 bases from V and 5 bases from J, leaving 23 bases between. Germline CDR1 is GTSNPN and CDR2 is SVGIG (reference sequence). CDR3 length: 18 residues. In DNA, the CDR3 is TGTGCCTGGAGAATTCGAACAGGATCGGCTACTAATAATTCACCCCTCCACTTT. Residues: CAWRIRTGSATNNSPLHF.